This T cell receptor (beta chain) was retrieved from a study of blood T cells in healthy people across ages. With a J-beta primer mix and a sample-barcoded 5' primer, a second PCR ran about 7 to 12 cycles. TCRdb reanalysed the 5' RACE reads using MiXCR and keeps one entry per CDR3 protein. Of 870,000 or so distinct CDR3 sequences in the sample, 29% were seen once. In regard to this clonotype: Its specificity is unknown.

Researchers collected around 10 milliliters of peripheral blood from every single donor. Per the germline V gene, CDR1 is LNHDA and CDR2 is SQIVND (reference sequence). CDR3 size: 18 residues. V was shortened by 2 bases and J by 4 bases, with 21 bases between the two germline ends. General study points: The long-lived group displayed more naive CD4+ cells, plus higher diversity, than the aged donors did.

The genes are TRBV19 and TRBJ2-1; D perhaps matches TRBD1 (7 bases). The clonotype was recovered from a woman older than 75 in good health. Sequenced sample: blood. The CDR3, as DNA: TGTGCCAGTAGTATAAGGGGGTCGGAGGGGGCGGGATACAATGAGCAGTTCTTC. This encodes CASSIRGSEGAGYNEQFF.